This TCR beta chain was found in a study of blood T cell repertoires in COVID-19 (dated by TCRdb to 2020 to 2021). Looking at the study overall: Collaborator samples came from the United States, Italy and Spain and covered acute and convalescent phases of COVID-19. The material from the prospective study consisted of cDNA or gDNA derived from T cells, B-cell-depleted T cells, or PBMCs. Deeply sampled blood TCRbeta repertoires from subjects exposed to, actively infected with, or recovered from COVID-19 were included in the dataset. The repertoires were released in a freely available public database intended as a resource for research on the immune response to SARS-CoV-2. The samples were drawn from two sources: the first 160 participants of the ongoing ImmuneRACE study, and 1,254 subjects contributed by 6 global collaborators. The sample metadata nearly always contained a de-identified subject ID, COVID-19 status, age in years and sex. HLA class I and class II types, where available, came from metadata supplied by the sample provider rather than from assay-based typing. Study-level results and caveats: Clinical and demographic metadata were provided uncurated, with the amount varying by source and participant.

In the prospective study, participants were roughly 18 to 95 years old, resided in approximately 22 geographic areas of the United States, and were enrolled through a virtual design. In the prospective study, cohorts were assigned on the basis of participant-reported clinical history obtained from a screening survey and a study questionnaire. Exposed participants were defined as having been in contact with someone with a PCR-confirmed or clinician-diagnosed COVID-19 case within 2 weeks of study entry. Each participant in the prospective study had whole blood, serum and a nasopharyngeal or oropharyngeal swab collected by mobile phlebotomists. Over an approximately 2-month period, participants in the prospective study had the option of providing additional blood draws and questionnaires. Before DNA extraction, prospective study blood samples were shipped either frozen or at room temperature. TCRbeta CDR3 regions were amplified from genomic DNA using the immunoSEQ Assay, a bias-controlled multiplex PCR. Under the source paper's analysis protocol: The number of nucleated cells in each sample was estimated from the amplification of reference gene primers within the assay. Sequence reads were collapsed and filtered to measure the absolute abundance of every unique TCRbeta CDR3 rearrangement. For each sample, productive Simpson clonality was calculated as the square root of Simpson's diversity index over productive rearrangements. Not all clones reach the TCRdb copy of this immuneACCESS table, which keeps in-frame sequences only. Checked studies attribute under half of the gap to unresolved V genes and leave the rest unexplained. Clonal size and the V and J genes are those of that table, whereas D and trimming came from the DNA. For this sample there are around 130,000 clones; about 80% appear just once. The ten most abundant clones make up under 2% of the sample.

The CDR3, from cysteine to phenylalanine, totals 13 residues. The CDR3 DNA has 39 bases and is translated from base 1. V was cut back by 8 bases and J by 8 bases, leaving a gap of 15 bases between them. Taken from the germline V gene, the CDR1 and CDR2 loops are SNHLY and FYNNEI. To note about this clone: Which antigen it targets is not known. There are no base qualities to consult, and no much larger clone falls within one base.

This clonotype was sampled from a woman younger than 35 who had been exposed to COVID-19. Material: PBMCs or T cells enriched from blood (not recorded which). The V gene is TRBV2 and the J gene is TRBJ1-4; possibly the D gene is TRBD1, per 5 matching bases. CDR3 region: CASLWRGREKLFF. The DNA is TGTGCCAGCTTATGGAGGGGCAGGGAAAAACTGTTTTTT.